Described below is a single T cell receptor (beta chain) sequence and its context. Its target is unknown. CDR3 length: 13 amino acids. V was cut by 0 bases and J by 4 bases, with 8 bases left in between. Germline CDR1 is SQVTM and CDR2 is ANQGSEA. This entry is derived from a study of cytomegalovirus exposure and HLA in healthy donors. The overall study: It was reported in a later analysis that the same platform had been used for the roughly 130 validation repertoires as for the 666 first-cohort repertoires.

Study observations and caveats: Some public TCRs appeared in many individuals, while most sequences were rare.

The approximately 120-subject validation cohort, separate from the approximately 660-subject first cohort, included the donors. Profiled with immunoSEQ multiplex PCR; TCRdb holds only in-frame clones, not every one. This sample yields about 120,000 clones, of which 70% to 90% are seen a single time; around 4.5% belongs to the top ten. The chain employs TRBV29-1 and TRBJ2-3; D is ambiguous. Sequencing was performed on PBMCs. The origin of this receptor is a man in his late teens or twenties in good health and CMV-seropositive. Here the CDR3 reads CSVEDGSPDTQYF. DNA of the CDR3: TGCAGCGTTGAAGACGGGTCGCCAGATACGCAGTATTTT.